This T cell receptor (beta chain) was captured in a study of blood T cell repertoires in COVID-19. The overall study: The origin of the acute and convalescent COVID-19 samples was the United States, Italy and Spain. PBMCs, B-cell-depleted T cells, or T cells provided the cDNA or gDNA that made up the material.

Two negative PCRs, clearance, or symptom resolution characterized the recovered Cohort 3 donors. The table came from immunoSEQ multiplex PCR; TCRdb's copy has only in-frame clones and leaves some out. The data hold 200,000 to 300,000 clones, with around nine tenths observed a single time. Losses at the gene ends were 5 bases for V and 4 bases for J; bases not matched to a gene: 6. The germline gives CDR1 SGHTA, CDR2 FQGNSA. The CDR3 loop spans 15 amino acids. The material sequenced was PBMCs or T cells enriched from blood (not recorded which). The chain couples TRBV7-2 to TRBJ1-2; 11 bases match TRBD1. The TCR sequence derives from a man aged 40-50 years who had recovered from COVID-19. CDR3 bases: TGTGCCAGCAGCCCGCGGACAGGGGGCGCCTATGGCTACACCTTC. Translation: CASSPRTGGAYGYTF.